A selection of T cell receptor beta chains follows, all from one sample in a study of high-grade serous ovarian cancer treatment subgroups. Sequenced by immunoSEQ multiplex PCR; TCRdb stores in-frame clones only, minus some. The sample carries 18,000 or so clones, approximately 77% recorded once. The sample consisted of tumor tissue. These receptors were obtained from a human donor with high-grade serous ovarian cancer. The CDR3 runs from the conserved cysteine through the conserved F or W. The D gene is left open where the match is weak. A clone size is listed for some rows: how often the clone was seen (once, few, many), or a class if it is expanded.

CASSYSGVGNSPLHF	TGTGCCAGCAGTTACTCGGGGGTTGGGAATTCACCCCTCCACTTT	-	-	TRBV6-5	TRBJ1-6
CASSLTAGYSGNTIYF	TGTGCCAGCAGCTTAACGGCCGGCTACTCTGGAAACACCATATATTTT	-	-	TRBV11-2	TRBJ1-3
CASSRDVYEQYF	TGTGCCAGCAGCAGGGACGTTTACGAGCAGTACTTC	-	-	TRBV5-4	TRBJ2-7
CASSILDSTGELFF	TGTGCCAGTAGTATACTAGATAGCACCGGGGAGCTGTTTTTT	-	-	TRBV19	TRBJ2-2
CASSLEPAWTNAYNEQFF	TGCGCCAGCAGCTTGGAGCCCGCCTGGACTAATGCCTACAATGAGCAGTTCTTC	-	-	TRBV5-1	TRBJ2-1
CASSVTSYGYTF	TGTGCCAGCAGTGTAACTAGCTATGGCTACACCTTC	-	-	TRBV6-1	TRBJ1-2
CASSEIAGGGTQYF	TGCGCCAGCAGCGAAATAGCGGGAGGGGGGACCCAGTACTTC	TRBD2	-	TRBV5-1	TRBJ2-5
CASSQDRVSQETQYF	TGCGCCAGCAGCCAAGATCGCGTCAGCCAAGAGACCCAGTACTTC	-	-	TRBV4-3	TRBJ2-5
CASASTAGPNTGELFF	TGTGCCAGCGCGTCCACGGCGGGGCCGAACACCGGGGAGCTGTTTTTT	-	once	TRBV6-6	TRBJ2-2
CSVVWGDRHGYTF	TGCAGCGTTGTATGGGGGGACAGGCATGGCTACACCTTC	TRBD1	few	TRBV29-1	TRBJ1-2
CASSPYPSEKLFF	TGTGCCAGCAGTCCGTATCCTAGTGAAAAACTGTTTTTT	-	-	TRBV27	TRBJ1-4
CASSQDFPGNTIYF	TGTGCCAGCAGCCAAGATTTCCCTGGAAACACCATATATTTT	-	-	TRBV4-2	TRBJ1-3
CASSIRGGLYEQYF	TGTGCCAGTAGTATTCGAGGGGGGCTCTACGAGCAGTACTTC	-	-	TRBV19	TRBJ2-7
CASSYQAGADEQFF	TGTGCCAGCAGTTATCAAGCGGGAGCCGATGAGCAGTTCTTC	TRBD2	-	TRBV28	TRBJ2-1
CASSSTSGPAGNTIYF	TGTGCCAGCAGTTCCACCTCAGGTCCAGCAGGAAACACCATATATTTT	-	-	TRBV6-5	TRBJ1-3
CASSTQGENTIYF	TGTGCCAGCAGCACACAGGGAGAAAACACCATATATTTT	-	-	TRBV7-9	TRBJ1-3
CASSLFEGNQPQHF	TGTGCCAGCAGCTTATTTGAGGGCAATCAGCCCCAGCATTTT	-	few	TRBV7-2	TRBJ1-5
CATSPQGSSNQPQHF	TGTGCCACCTCCCCCCAGGGAAGTAGCAATCAGCCCCAGCATTTT	-	-	TRBV6-6	TRBJ1-5
CSLEAHPRSEAFF	TGCAGCCTTGAGGCACATCCTCGTTCAGAAGCTTTCTTT	-	-	TRBV29-1	TRBJ1-1
CASSVGGSTDTQYF	TGTGCCAGCAGCGTAGGAGGGAGCACAGATACGCAGTATTTT	-	-	TRBV9	TRBJ2-3
CASRDQGGSYEQYF	TGCGCCAGCAGAGACCAGGGGGGAAGCTACGAGCAGTACTTC	-	-	TRBV10-2	TRBJ2-7
CASSEYEGMQPQHF	TGCGCCAGCAGTGAGTATGAGGGGATGCAGCCCCAGCATTTT	-	-	TRBV10-2	TRBJ1-5
CASSDGRLNTEAFF	TGTGCCAGCAGCGATGGCAGACTGAACACTGAAGCTTTCTTT	-	-	TRBV9	TRBJ1-1
CASSQAGSYEQYF	TGTGCTAGCAGTCAAGCGGGCTCCTACGAGCAGTACTTC	-	few	TRBV7-7	TRBJ2-7
CASSPNGGGYNEQFF	TGTGCCAGCAGCCCCAACGGCGGGGGTTACAATGAGCAGTTCTTC	TRBD2	-	TRBV11-3	TRBJ2-1
CASSQALDARAFF	TGTGCCAGCAGCCAAGCGTTGGACGCTAGAGCTTTCTTT	-	-	TRBV4-2	TRBJ1-1
CASTPPGGRGYEQYF	TGTGCCAGCACCCCCCCAGGGGGCCGGGGCTACGAGCAGTACTTC	TRBD1	-	TRBV6-6	TRBJ2-7
CASVGLAGAGEQYF	TGTGCCAGCGTAGGACTAGCGGGGGCAGGCGAGCAGTACTTC	TRBD2	once	TRBV2	TRBJ2-7
CASSLEGLHYEQYF	TGTGCCAGCAGCTTAGAGGGACTACACTACGAGCAGTACTTC	TRBD2	-	TRBV7-9	TRBJ2-7
CASSRTGTGGAEAFF	TGTGCCAGCAGCAGAACTGGGACAGGAGGGGCTGAAGCTTTCTTT	TRBD1	few	TRBV7-9	TRBJ1-1
CASSPGASGRIDLSYEQYF	TGTGCCAGCAGTCCTGGGGCTAGCGGGAGAATAGATTTGTCCTACGAGCAGTACTTC	TRBD2	-	TRBV6-4	TRBJ2-7
CASSPRRGDNEQFF	TGTGCCAGCAGCCCGAGGCGGGGTGACAATGAGCAGTTCTTC	-	few	TRBV27	TRBJ2-1
CASSIQTGLGGEQYF	TGTGCCAGCAGCATTCAGACAGGTCTGGGGGGCGAGCAGTACTTC	-	-	TRBV7-2	TRBJ2-7
CASSEYVEGLSNQPQHF	TGTGCCAGCAGTGAATACGTCGAGGGGTTAAGCAATCAGCCCCAGCATTTT	-	-	TRBV25-1	TRBJ1-5
CASSEQGAYNEQFF	TGCGCCAGCAGTGAGCAGGGGGCATACAATGAGCAGTTCTTC	TRBD1	-	TRBV10-2	TRBJ2-1
CASSVGRQGTETQYF	TGTGCCAGCAGCGTAGGCCGGCAGGGCACGGAGACCCAGTACTTC	-	-	TRBV9	TRBJ2-5
CASSLRGQGEAFF	TGCGCCAGCAGCTTGAGAGGGCAGGGGGAAGCTTTCTTT	-	-	TRBV5-1	TRBJ1-1
CASSQEGAGGPWEQYF	TGCGCCAGCAGCCAAGAAGGCGCGGGAGGGCCGTGGGAGCAGTACTTC	TRBD2	-	TRBV4-3	TRBJ2-7
CASRRGPSTDTQYF	TGTGCCAGCAGGCGGGGACCCAGCACAGATACGCAGTATTTT	-	-	TRBV28	TRBJ2-3
CSVTGQGKGYTF	TGCAGCGTTACCGGACAGGGAAAAGGCTACACCTTC	TRBD1	-	TRBV29-1	TRBJ1-2